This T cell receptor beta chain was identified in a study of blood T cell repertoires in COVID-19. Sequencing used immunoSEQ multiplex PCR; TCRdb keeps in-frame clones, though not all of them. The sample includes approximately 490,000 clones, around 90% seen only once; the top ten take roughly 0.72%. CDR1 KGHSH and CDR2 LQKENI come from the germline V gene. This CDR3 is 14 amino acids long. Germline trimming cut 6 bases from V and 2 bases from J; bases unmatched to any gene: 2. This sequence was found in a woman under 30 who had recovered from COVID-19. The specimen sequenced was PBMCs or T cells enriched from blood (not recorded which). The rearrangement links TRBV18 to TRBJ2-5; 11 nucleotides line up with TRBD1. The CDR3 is CASSRDRGQETQYF. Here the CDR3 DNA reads TGTGCCAGCTCTCGGGACAGGGGGCAAGAGACCCAGTACTTC.